The TCR beta chain described here comes from a study of T cells in Graves' hyperthyroidism and ophthalmopathy. About the research overall: Peripheral blood samples were taken at initial diagnosis, prior to any treatment.

Diagnosis rested on symptoms, serum thyroxine and TRAb, thyroid ultrasound, and orbital computed tomography. There were TCR beta CDR3 regions amplified from RNA transcripts. HTBI primers were the set used in a first-round RT-PCR of the TCR CDR3. One entry per CDR3 protein, called by TCRdb with MiXCR from the multiplex PCR reads. The sample yields a few hundred thousand distinct CDR3 sequences, approximately 14% seen once. This CDR3 spans 14 amino acids. CDR1 and CDR2 (germline): MNHEY, SVGAGI. Trimming cost V 2 bases and J 10 bases, with 15 bases left between them. This clonotype was recorded many times.

This chain joins TRBV6-5 and TRBJ2-1, with D perhaps TRBD2 (5 bases). This sequence was found in a woman under 40 with Graves' hyperthyroidism. Sequenced: blood. This CDR3 reads CASSYNGVKQEQFF. The CDR3 region has the DNA TGTGCCAGCAGTTACAACGGGGTAAAACAGGAGCAGTTCTTC.